The TCR beta chain described here comes from a study of early T cells in non-severe SARS-CoV-2 infection. Study-level information: Bulk RNA isolated from unsorted whole blood underwent sequencing; chains were not paired.

This clonotype was observed at least ten times. Its antigen is as yet unknown. The junction departs from the called germline gene at one end, perhaps through a read error. Study-wide points: VDJdb matching favored anti-spike CD8 responses, missing private and CD4 specificities.

Attached unique molecular identifiers marked individual cDNA molecules. TCRdb called the 5' RACE reads again in MiXCR, with one record for every CDR3 protein. The data show some 87,000 distinct CDR3 sequences, around an eighth seen once. The CDR3 runs to 11 residues. Germline CDR1 reads SNHLY; CDR2 reads FYNNEI. The receptor's source is an adult who was a healthcare worker with PCR-confirmed SARS-CoV-2 infection or an uninfected control (not recorded which). Material for sequencing was whole blood. The chain uses TRBV2 and TRBJ2-7; D unresolved. The CDR3 loop is CASSERLREVF. In DNA form, the CDR3 reads TGTGCCAGCAGTGAAAGGCTGAGAGAGGTCTTC.